The clone carrying this T cell receptor beta chain was counted ten times or more. Its antigen remains unknown. Preparation of the TCRbeta library involved a method that used unique molecular identifiers. TCRdb reprocessed the PCR reads with MiXCR, giving one entry per CDR3 protein. Altogether roughly 160,000 distinct CDR3 sequences are present, 11% being singletons, with the ten largest covering about 13%. The CDR3 is made up of 13 amino acids. The germline gives CDR1 MNHNS, CDR2 SASEGT. Between the trimmed V and J ends, which lost 3 bases and 7 bases, there was a span of 10 bases. The data were taken from a study of T-cell reconstitution after alpha-beta-depleted transplantation in children. General study findings and limits: Newly made T cells mostly supplied T-cell counts and diversity one year after transplant.

The sequence came from a boy between 2 and 10 years old with acute myeloid leukemia, due to receive a stem cell transplant. The chain employs TRBV6-1 and TRBJ2-1; perhaps TRBD2 as D (5 bases). This sample comprised PBMCs, obtained before TCRalphabeta/CD19-depleted stem cell transplant. As DNA, the CDR3 is TGTGCCAGCAGTGACTTCGGGGTAAATGAGCAGTTCTTC. This encodes CASSDFGVNEQFF.